The 12 T cell receptor beta chains below come from one sample, sequenced in a study of T cells after yellow fever vaccination. TCRdb re-analysed the 5' RACE reads in MiXCR, keeping a single row per CDR3 protein. The repertoire has around 400,000 distinct CDR3 sequences, around 10% of them found once; the top ten carry roughly 18%. Sequences were derived from PBMCs, sampled on the day of the first yellow fever vaccination. These receptors all stem from a man younger than 30 who received the YFV17D yellow fever vaccine.

To note about this clonotype: Mismatch with germline at one junction end may stem from a read error. The V gene is TRBV6-5, the J gene TRBJ1-1; D is ambiguous. Germline CDR1 reads MNHEY; CDR2 reads SVGAGI. The CDR3 contains 13 residues. In DNA form, the CDR3 reads TGTGCCAGCATTTACAGAGGAAACACTGAAGCTTTCTTT. It is translated as CASIYRGNTEAFF.

This clonotype was observed a few times. The chain couples TRBV20-1 to TRBJ2-3; TRBD2 matches at 14 bases. Losses at the gene ends were 4 bases for V and 0 bases for J; bases not matched to a gene: 6. In germline, CDR1 is DFQATT, CDR2 SNEGSKA (reference sequence). There are 17 residues in the CDR3. The CDR3 DNA reads TGCAGTGCTACAGGACTAGCGGGGGGCCCTAGCACAGATACGCAGTATTTT. This sequence encodes CSATGLAGGPSTDTQYF.

The chain has TRBV5-1 and TRBJ1-2, with D possibly TRBD1 on 6 matching bases. The CDR3 has 15 amino acids. The V end lost 4 bases, the J end lost 3 bases, and 16 bases lay between the germline ends. Germline V gene data show CDR1 as SGHRS and CDR2 as YFSETQ. The CDR3 sequence is CASSRLGGRDYGYTF. CDR3 DNA sequence: TGCGCCAGCAGCCGCTTGGGGGGGCGAGACTATGGCTACACCTTC.

This clonotype was observed a few times. The CDR3 region has the DNA TGTGCCAGCAGCTTTACAGACTCTGGGGCCAACGTCCTGACTTTC. Translation: CASSFTDSGANVLTF. The rearrangement links TRBV5-5 to TRBJ2-6; no firm D call. Trimming stripped 2 bases from V and 0 bases from J, with 6 bases between. CDR3 size: 15 residues. The germline gives CDR1 SGHKS, CDR2 YYEKEE (reference sequence).

This clonotype appeared a few times. The V call is TRBV5-1, the J call TRBJ2-3; 7 bases fit TRBD2. This CDR3 region has 14 residues. Germline V gene lookup returns CDR1 SGHRS and CDR2 YFSETQ. V lost 5 bases, J lost 4 bases, and 7 bases stayed unmatched. The CDR3 protein is CASSRLAPADTQYF. DNA of the CDR3: TGCGCCAGCAGTCGACTAGCCCCCGCAGATACGCAGTATTTT.

This clonotype was counted a few times. The chain combines TRBV6-5 with TRBJ2-2; D unclear. The V end was cut by 0 bases, the J end by 0 bases, with 14 bases between. The germline V gene encodes CDR1 MNHEY and CDR2 SVGAGI. The CDR3 has 18 residues. CDR3 nucleotides: TGTGCCAGCAGTTACTCGTTAGTTCGTACAGCGAACACCGGGGAGCTGTTTTTT. It translates to CASSYSLVRTANTGELFF.

This clonotype was picked up a small number of times. The V call is TRBV27, the J call TRBJ1-5, with D perhaps TRBD1 (6 bases). The V end was cut by 6 bases, the J end by 4 bases, with 16 bases between. The CDR3 extends over 15 amino acids. CDR1 is MNHEY and CDR2 is SMNVEV in the germline V gene (reference sequence). This chain's CDR3 is CASSPGAQGNQPQHF. The CDR3, as DNA: TGTGCCAGCAGCCCCGGGGCACAGGGTAATCAGCCCCAGCATTTT.

This rearrangement joins TRBV9 to TRBJ2-1, with D hard to call. The CDR3 runs to 11 residues. Germline V lookup: CDR1 SGDLS, CDR2 YYNGEE. Trimming removed 4 bases from V and 10 bases from J, with 9 bases in between. In nucleotides, the CDR3 is TGTGCCAGCAGCCCCCGAGAGGAGCAGTTCTTC. Translated, it gives CASSPREEQFF.

This clonotype was counted only a few times. The J gene is TRBJ1-4, the V gene TRBV5-5; D gene uncertain. Per the germline V gene, CDR1 is SGHKS and CDR2 is YYEKEE (reference sequence). The V and J ends lost 4 bases and 1 base respectively, with 14 bases between them. The length of the CDR3 is 16 residues. The CDR3 reads CASSPPRGVTNEKLFF. For the CDR3, the DNA is TGTGCCAGCAGCCCACCACGCGGGGTAACTAATGAAAAACTGTTTTTT.

This clonotype was seen repeatedly, ten times or more. The rearrangement joins TRBV15 to TRBJ1-2; the D is unclear. V was clipped by 0 bases and J by 5 bases, with 7 bases between them. The CDR3 is 13 residues long. Germline V gene sequence: CDR1 LNHNV, CDR2 YYDKDF (reference sequence). CDR3: CATSRESTYGYTF. CDR3 DNA: TGTGCCACCAGCAGAGAAAGCACGTATGGCTACACCTTC.

The sample holds a few counts of this clonotype. The rearrangement uses TRBV3-1 and TRBJ2-3; 12 bases align to TRBD2. This CDR3 has 17 residues. Germline lookup yields CDR1 LGHDT and CDR2 YNNKEL (reference sequence). V was clipped by 1 base and J by 1 base; unmatched bases: 3. The CDR3 reads CASSQGRLAGGTDTQYF. The CDR3 region has the DNA TGTGCCAGCAGCCAAGGGCGACTAGCGGGGGGCACAGATACGCAGTATTTT.

The chain joins TRBV20-1 to TRBJ2-7; D possibly matches TRBD1 or TRBD2 (6 bases each). There are 15 residues in the CDR3. V shed 0 bases and J shed 4 bases, with 16 bases lying between them. Germline CDR1 reads DFQATT; CDR2 reads SNEGSKA (reference sequence). CDR3 sequence: CSARDKAGGEYEQYF. The CDR3 DNA reads as TGCAGTGCTAGAGATAAGGCCGGGGGCGAATACGAGCAGTACTTC.